This T cell receptor beta chain was obtained from a study of blood T cell repertoires in COVID-19 (dated by TCRdb to the early 2020s). Turning to the overall study: Samples from collaborators originated in the United States, Italy and Spain and spanned both the acute and convalescent phases of COVID-19. The samples were drawn from the first 160 participants of the ongoing ImmuneRACE study and from under 1,500 subjects provided by 6 global collaborators. The dataset comprised deeply sampled blood TCRbeta repertoires from subjects exposed to, actively infected with, or recovered from COVID-19. HLA class I and class II types, where available, came from metadata supplied by the sample provider rather than from assay-based typing. The prospective study material was composed of cDNA or gDNA derived from T cells, B-cell-depleted T cells, or PBMCs. The repertoires were released in a freely available public database intended as a resource for research on the immune response to SARS-CoV-2. Sample metadata almost always included a de-identified subject ID, COVID-19 status, age in years and sex.

Study-level results and caveats: Clinical and demographic metadata were provided uncurated, with the amount varying by source and participant.

Each collaborating institution followed its own protocols to collect whole blood in K2EDTA tubes. For TCRbeta analysis, collaborator samples were shipped as frozen whole blood, as isolated PBMCs, or as DNA extracted from either sample type. The CDR3 measures 12 amino acids from cysteine to phenylalanine. The only DNA kept is the CDR3, 36 bases in frame from the first base. V loses 6 bases, J loses 6 bases, and the germline ends lie 12 bases apart. Based on the germline V gene, the CDR1 and CDR2 sequences are MDHEN and SYDVKM. Details on this clone: It has no known antigen specificity. Per-nucleotide qualities are absent, and no much larger clonotype sits a single base away.

TCRbeta CDR3 regions were amplified from genomic DNA using the immunoSEQ Assay, a bias-controlled multiplex PCR. The original methods were these. Within the assay, amplification of reference gene primers was used to estimate how many nucleated cells each sample contained. To quantify the absolute abundance of each unique TCRbeta CDR3 rearrangement, sequence reads were collapsed and filtered. For each sample, productive Simpson clonality was calculated as the square root of Simpson's diversity index across productive rearrangements. TCRdb took this table from immuneACCESS and kept in-frame rearrangements with V and J called. Such tables lack part of the clones; where checked against another copy, unresolved V genes explain under half of the gap, and the rest is unexplained. For V, J and clone size, that table is used; D and trimming come from the DNA. The sample table records 35,000 to 50,000 clones; around 83% of these occur just once. The ten largest clones take up about 13% of the sample.

The sequence was obtained from a woman in her 70s in a cohort sampled during active COVID-19. The receptor chain draws on TRBV28 and TRBJ2-7; the D gene is perhaps TRBD1, on 6 matching bases. Sequenced input: peripheral blood. For the CDR3, the sequence is CASRRQESEQYF. The bases read TGTGCCAGCAGAAGACAGGAAAGCGAGCAGTACTTC.